This T cell receptor (beta chain) stems from a study of T cells in localized non-small cell lung cancer. This clone was observed a single time. Clones were read by immunoSEQ multiplex PCR, and TCRdb kept only the in-frame ones, dropping some. The sample carries about 70,000 clones, roughly nine tenths recorded once. The ends were cut back, 5 bases at V and 14 bases at J, with 16 bases in the middle. The CDR3 runs 12 residues. Germline CDR1 is SGHTA and CDR2 is FQGNSA. The source material was peripheral blood, sampled before any cancer treatment. This clonotype was obtained from a male donor aged 60 or older with stage III squamous cell lung carcinoma. The chain is built from TRBV7-2 and TRBJ2-1, with D possibly matching TRBD2 (5 bases). The chain's CDR3 is CASSLRAGREFF. CDR3 nucleotide sequence: TGTGCCAGCAGCCTACGGGCGGGCCGGGAGTTCTTC.